These 13 T cell receptor beta chains were sequenced from one sample in a study of blood T cell repertoires in COVID-19. Generated by immunoSEQ multiplex PCR, the TCRdb table keeps only in-frame clones and is missing some. The repertoire holds some 21,000 clones, with roughly 85% as singletons. The sample consisted of peripheral blood. The receptors were sampled from a woman over 75 with active or convalescent COVID-19.

This chain connects TRBV6-5 to TRBJ2-7; perhaps TRBD1 as D (5 bases). CDR3 length equals 14 residues. Germline CDR1 and CDR2: MNHEY and SVGAGI. Trimming stripped 0 bases from V and 2 bases from J, with 8 bases between. The CDR3 sequence: CASSYSRQTYEQYF. As DNA, the CDR3 is TGTGCCAGCAGTTACTCGAGACAGACCTACGAGCAGTACTTC.

V gene TRBV7-9 combines with J gene TRBJ1-2; TRBD1 is a possible D gene (5 bases). Germline-derived CDR1 and CDR2 are SEHNR and FQNEAQ (reference sequence). This CDR3 has 14 residues. V lost 6 bases and J 2 bases, leaving 13 bases between the germline ends. CDR3 in DNA: TGTGCCAGCAGTCTCCTGGGGGGGAACTATGGCTACACCTTC. Its translation is CASSLLGGNYGYTF.

This chain uses TRBV6-6 with TRBJ1-2; D might be TRBD1 (5 bases). Trimming stripped 11 bases from V and 6 bases from J, with 25 bases between. The V gene's germline CDR1 is MNHNY and CDR2 SVGAGI (reference sequence). CDR3 size: 15 residues. Here the CDR3 reads CAEPGNTGAQNGYTF. The CDR3 bases are TGTGCCGAGCCGGGCAACACAGGAGCTCAAAATGGCTACACCTTC.

This clone turned up a few times. This chain joins TRBV29-1 and TRBJ1-5, with D perhaps matching TRBD1 (6 bases). Germline assignment: CDR1 SQVTM and CDR2 ANQGSEA. Trimming pared 2 bases from V and 6 bases from J, leaving 14 bases between. There are 14 residues in the CDR3. The CDR3 sequence is CSVETGTRGQPQHF. CDR3 DNA: TGCAGCGTTGAAACAGGGACAAGGGGTCAGCCCCAGCATTTT.

This chain links TRBV10-3 with TRBJ2-1, with no clear D. The CDR3 length is 13 residues. V lost 6 bases and J lost 0, with 6 bases in between. Germline values: CDR1 ENHRY, CDR2 SYGVKD. The CDR3 region is CAIRTSSYNEQFF. The CDR3 nucleotides read TGTGCCATCAGAACGAGCTCCTACAATGAGCAGTTCTTC.

The gene calls are TRBV14 and TRBJ2-7; TRBD1 agrees at 8 bases. This CDR3 is 15 amino acids long. CDR1 and CDR2 (germline): SGHDN, FVKESK. V trimming: 2 bases; J trimming: 0 bases; junction bases outside the gene matches: 3. DNA of the CDR3: TGTGCCAGCAGCCAAAGGGGGACAGGCTCCTACGAGCAGTACTTC. Its protein is CASSQRGTGSYEQYF.

The chain joins TRBV5-1 to TRBJ1-6, with D perhaps TRBD1 (6 bases). This CDR3 is built from 15 residues. V gave up 2 bases and J gave up 5 bases, with 11 bases separating them. The germline gives CDR1 SGHRS, CDR2 YFSETQ. This CDR3 is CASSLTGTNNSPLHF. The CDR3 DNA is TGCGCCAGCAGCTTAACCGGGACAAATAATTCACCCCTCCACTTT.

This CDR3 reads CSVGSRGGIPEQYF. The CDR3 DNA reads as TGCAGCGTTGGATCCCGCGGGGGAATCCCCGAGCAGTACTTC. The chain combines TRBV29-1 with TRBJ2-7; 7 nucleotides align to TRBD2. Germline V gives CDR1 SQVTM, CDR2 ANQGSEA. The CDR3 runs 14 residues. Germline trimming cut 4 bases from V and 6 bases from J; bases unmatched to any gene: 12.

J is TRBJ1-6 and V is TRBV6-5, with D unresolved. From germline, CDR1 is MNHEY and CDR2 SVGAGI. V lost 4 bases, J lost 8 bases, and 9 bases lay in between. The CDR3 is made up of 13 amino acids. In DNA, the CDR3 is TGTGCCAGCAGTTCACAAGCGGATTCACCCCTCCACTTT. Amino acids: CASSSQADSPLHF.

The chain recombines TRBV12-3 or TRBV12-4 with TRBJ2-7, with 7 bases fitting TRBD1. The CDR3 is made up of 13 amino acids. V trimming: 5 bases; J trimming: 3 bases; junction bases outside the gene matches: 4. The CDR3: CASSRNRGYEQYF. The CDR3 coding sequence is TGTGCCAGCAGTCGTAACAGGGGCTACGAGCAGTACTTC.

This chain joins TRBV7-2 and TRBJ2-2; D may be TRBD2 (6 bases). Germline loops: CDR1 SGHTA, CDR2 FQGNSA. The CDR3 has 14 residues. V was clipped by 3 bases and J by 4 bases, with 9 bases between them. The CDR3, as DNA: TGTGCCAGCAGCTTGGCGGGAACCACCGGGGAGCTGTTTTTT. Its protein is CASSLAGTTGELFF.

V is TRBV19 and J is TRBJ1-1; the match to TRBD1 covers 7 bases. The CDR3 consists of 14 residues. J gave up 1 base and V 3 bases, and 2 bases lay outside the gene matches. Germline V gene lookup returns CDR1 LNHDA and CDR2 SQIVND (reference sequence). As DNA, the CDR3 is TGTGCCAGTAGTATCCGGGACAGGAACACTGAAGCTTTCTTT. Translating gives CASSIRDRNTEAFF.

The chain recombines TRBV9 with TRBJ1-3; TRBD1 agrees at 7 bases. V gave up 1 base and J gave up 2 bases; unmatched junction bases: 3. The CDR3 loop spans 15 amino acids. The germline gives CDR1 SGDLS, CDR2 YYNGEE. CDR3 residues: CASSVQTGAGNTIYF. The DNA for the CDR3 is TGTGCCAGCAGCGTACAAACAGGGGCTGGAAACACCATATATTTT.